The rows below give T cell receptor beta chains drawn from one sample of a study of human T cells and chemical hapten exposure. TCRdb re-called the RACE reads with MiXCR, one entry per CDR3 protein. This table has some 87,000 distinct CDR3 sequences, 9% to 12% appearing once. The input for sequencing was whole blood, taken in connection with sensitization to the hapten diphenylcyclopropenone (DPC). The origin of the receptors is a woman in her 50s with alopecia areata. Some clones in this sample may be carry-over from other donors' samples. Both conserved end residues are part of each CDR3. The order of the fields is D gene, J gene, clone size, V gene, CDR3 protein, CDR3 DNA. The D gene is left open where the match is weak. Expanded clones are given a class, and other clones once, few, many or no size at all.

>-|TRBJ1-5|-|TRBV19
CASSIVGAQHF
TGTGCCAGTAGTATTGTGGGGGCCCAGCATTTT
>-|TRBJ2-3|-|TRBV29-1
CSVERSTDTQYF
TGCAGCGTTGAGCGGAGCACAGATACGCAGTATTTT
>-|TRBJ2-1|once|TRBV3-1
CASSQDLVYNEQFF
TGTGCCAGCAGCCAAGATCTAGTCTACAATGAGCAGTTCTTC
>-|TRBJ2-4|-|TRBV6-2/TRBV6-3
CASRISSAPTIQYF
TGTGCCAGCAGGATATCCAGTGCCCCAACCATTCAGTACTTC
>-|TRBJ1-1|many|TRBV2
CASSTGIEAAFF
TGTGCCAGCAGCACAGGTATCGAAGCGGCTTTCTTT
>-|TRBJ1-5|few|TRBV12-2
CASRLGGLDHQPQHF
TGTGCAAGTCGCTTAGGGGGCCTGGATCATCAGCCCCAGCATTTT
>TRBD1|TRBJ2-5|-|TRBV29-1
CSVPRGREETQYF
TGCAGCGTACCAAGGGGGCGAGAAGAGACCCAGTACTTC
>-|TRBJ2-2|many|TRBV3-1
CVTREYTGELFF
TGTGTTACCAGGGAGTACACCGGGGAGCTGTTTTTT
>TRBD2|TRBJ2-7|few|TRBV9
CASSVGLAGSSEQYF
TGTGCCAGCAGCGTTGGACTAGCGGGAAGTAGCGAGCAGTACTTC
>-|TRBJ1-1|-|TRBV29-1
CSVPEWGFF
TGCAGCGTTCCCGAATGGGGTTTCTTT
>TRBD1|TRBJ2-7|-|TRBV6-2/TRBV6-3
CASSRRQGGEQYF
TGTGCCAGCAGTCGTCGACAGGGTGGCGAGCAGTACTTC